What follows are 14 T cell receptor beta chains derived from one specimen sequenced in a study of OX40 agonist ivuxolimab in advanced cancers. The repertoire was sequenced with immunoSEQ multiplex PCR; TCRdb's copy has only in-frame clones and lacks some. The sample has around 80,000 clones, 89% seen once; the top ten hold around 0.19%. Material: CD4+ or CD8+ T cells sorted from blood, obtained in a trial of the OX40 agonist ivuxolimab. The receptors here all came from an adult with an advanced solid tumor such as melanoma, head and neck, liver or kidney cancer.

This sequence joins TRBV30 and TRBJ1-6; D possibly corresponds to TRBD1 (5 bases). This CDR3 contains 16 residues. Germline assignment: CDR1 GTSNPN and CDR2 SVGIG (reference sequence). The V end lost 3 bases, the J end lost 0 bases, and 12 bases lay between the germline ends. CDR3 sequence (DNA): TGTGCCTGGAGGGGGGGGGATAGCTCCTATAATTCACCCCTCCACTTT. This sequence encodes CAWRGGDSSYNSPLHF.

CDR3 protein: CASSIMGQGNSPLHF. The CDR3 DNA sequence: TGTGCCAGTAGTATAATGGGACAGGGAAATTCACCCCTCCACTTT. The chain has TRBV19 and TRBJ1-6; 9 positions agree with TRBD1. Germline loops: CDR1 LNHDA, CDR2 SQIVND (reference sequence). The CDR3 has 15 amino acids. The J segment lost 7 bases and the V segment lost 2 bases, leaving 3 bases of the junction unmatched.

This clone was seen only a few times. The chain combines TRBV7-6 with TRBJ2-3; TRBD2 matches 10 bases. The J segment lost 4 bases and the V segment lost 1 base, leaving 8 bases of the junction unmatched. The CDR3 consists of 17 residues. Germline assignment: CDR1 SGHVS and CDR2 FNYEAQ. DNA for the CDR3: TGTGCCAGCAGCTTAGGGGGCCTAGCGGGGGCATCAGATACGCAGTATTTT. Protein: CASSLGGLAGASDTQYF.

J is TRBJ2-2 and V is TRBV11-2, with D maybe TRBD2 (6 bases). Germline V gives CDR1 SGHAT, CDR2 FQNNGV. The CDR3 loop spans 14 amino acids. The germline V and J ends were trimmed by 7 bases and 1 base, with 10 bases remaining between them. CDR3 protein: CASTNSGNTGELFF. The CDR3 nucleotides read TGTGCCAGCACCAATAGCGGGAACACCGGGGAGCTGTTTTTT. Filled out from reference TRBV11-2 and TRBJ2-2, the complete variable domain reads EAGVAQSPRYKIIEKRQSVAFWCNPISGHATLYWYQQILGQGPKLLIQFQNNGVVDDSQLPKDRFSAERLKGVDSTLKIQPAKLEDSAVYLCASTNSGNTGELFFGEGSRLTVL.

Notes on this clone: Additional DNA sequences in this sample encode the identical CDR3. The rearrangement links TRBV5-1 to TRBJ1-1, with D unresolved. The V end lost 0 bases, the J end lost 0 bases, and 6 bases lay between the germline ends. The CDR3 has 14 residues. Germline CDR1 SGHRS, CDR2 YFSETQ. The CDR3: CASSLVGMNTEAFF. CDR3 DNA sequence: TGCGCCAGCAGCTTGGTCGGGATGAACACTGAAGCTTTCTTT.

The genes are TRBV30 and TRBJ1-1; D is unclear. The germline V gene has CDR1 GTSNPN and CDR2 SVGIG (reference sequence). This CDR3 has 13 residues. The CDR3, as DNA: TGTAGTGGTCGACTAAGATGGGACACTGAAGCTTTCTTT. Its protein is CSGRLRWDTEAFF. The full variable domain, in which reference TRBV30 and TRBJ1-1 provide the parts outside the CDR3, is SQTIHQWPATLVQPVGSPLSLECTVEGTSNPNLYWYRQAAGRGLQLLFYSVGIGQISSEVPQNLSASRPQDRQFILSSKKLLLSDSGFYLCSGRLRWDTEAFFGQGTRLTVV.

The chain uses TRBV27 and TRBJ2-1; 9 positions agree with TRBD2. This CDR3 spans 15 amino acids. CDR1 is MNHEY, CDR2 SMNVEV, per germline (reference sequence). With V trimmed by 5 bases and J by 2 bases, 4 bases remained unmatched. The DNA of the CDR3 is TGTGCCAGCAGTCTAAGCGGGAGGACCTACAATGAGCAGTTCTTC. Translated: CASSLSGRTYNEQFF.

The chain couples TRBV5-8 to TRBJ1-2, with TRBD1 as a possible D gene (5 bases). Germline CDR1 is SGHTS and CDR2 is YDEGEE. Trimming pared 2 bases from V and 7 bases from J, leaving 15 bases between. The CDR3 length is 14 residues. CDR3 DNA: TGTGCCAGCAGCTTCCTCCAGGGCGGGTCTGGCTACACCTTC. This gives the protein CASSFLQGGSGYTF.

The chain carries TRBV2 and TRBJ2-5, with 12 positions matching TRBD2. Trimming at V came to 2 bases and at J to 5 bases, leaving 6 bases not matched to a gene. Germline CDR1 reads SNHLY; CDR2 reads FYNNEI. CDR3 length: 16 amino acids. Written as DNA, the CDR3 is TGTGCCAGCAGTGAACAATCCGGACTAGCGGGGGAGACCCAGTACTTC. Residues: CASSEQSGLAGETQYF.

The chain couples TRBV14 to TRBJ2-5; TRBD2 matches 8 bases. The V segment lost 1 base and the J segment 4 bases; nucleotides outside the gene matches: 14. CDR1 is SGHDN, CDR2 FVKESK, per germline. The CDR3 loop spans 18 amino acids. The CDR3, as DNA: TGTGCCAGCAGCCAAGCTGGAGACCCGACTAGCGTACTAGAGACCCAGTACTTC. Its translation is CASSQAGDPTSVLETQYF.

This sequence joins TRBV5-1 and TRBJ2-5; D not resolved. CDR3 length: 12 residues. Trimming cost V 5 bases and J 4 bases, with 9 bases left between them. Per the germline V gene, CDR1 is SGHRS and CDR2 is YFSETQ. The CDR3 spells CASSGVPETQYF. CDR3 DNA sequence: TGCGCCAGCAGTGGGGTGCCAGAGACCCAGTACTTC.

The chain combines TRBV28 with TRBJ2-7, with D perhaps matching TRBD2 (7 bases). This CDR3 is built from 12 residues. Trimming cost V 6 bases and J 3 bases, with 9 bases left between them. In germline, CDR1 is MDHEN, CDR2 SYDVKM. The CDR3 protein is CASRGGLYEQYF. DNA of the CDR3: TGTGCCAGCAGGGGGGGGCTCTACGAGCAGTACTTC.

V gene TRBV7-9 combines with J gene TRBJ2-3, with TRBD2 identical over 10 bases. V lost 5 bases to trimming and J lost 4 bases; unmatched junction nucleotides: 9. The germline gives CDR1 SEHNR, CDR2 FQNEAQ (reference sequence). CDR3 length equals 16 residues. The CDR3 coding sequence is TGTGCCAGCAGCCCAGGGCCAGCGGGAGGGCCAGATACGCAGTATTTT. It encodes CASSPGPAGGPDTQYF.

The chain employs TRBV7-7 and TRBJ2-7, with D maybe TRBD1 (6 bases). The V end lost 1 base, the J end lost 3 bases, and 13 bases lay between the germline ends. The CDR3 extends over 15 amino acids. Germline V gene sequence: CDR1 SSHAT, CDR2 FNYEAQ (reference sequence). CDR3 DNA: TGTGCCAGCAGCTTAGGCCCAAGGACAGACTACGAGCAGTACTTC. As protein: CASSLGPRTDYEQYF.